These T cell receptor beta chains were read from a single sample in a study of blood T cell repertoires in COVID-19. TCRdb's copy holds only in-frame clones and misses some; the assay was immunoSEQ multiplex PCR. The sample records tens of thousands of clones, around 83% being singletons. The sample was peripheral blood. All receptors come from a woman between 50 and 59 years old with acute or convalescent COVID-19. The CDR3 runs from the conserved cysteine through the conserved F or W. Each record gives: D gene, V gene, J gene, clone size, CDR3 protein, CDR3 DNA. A D gene is named only where the DNA matches it firmly. Not all rows give a size; the values are once, few, many and, for expanded clones, a class.

>.|TRBV27|TRBJ2-7|.
CASSPRSGGPYEQYF
TGTGCCAGCAGTCCCCGTTCGGGGGGCCCCTACGAGCAGTACTTC
>.|TRBV7-3|TRBJ2-7|.
CASSPAGGNEQYF
TGTGCCAGCAGTCCGGCTGGGGGCAACGAGCAGTACTTC
>.|TRBV10-3|TRBJ2-5|once
CAISDGAEETQYF
TGTGCCATCAGTGATGGGGCAGAAGAGACCCAGTACTTC
>.|TRBV9|TRBJ1-3|.
CASSADISGNTIYF
TGTGCCAGCAGCGCCGACATATCTGGAAACACCATATATTTT
>.|TRBV5-4|TRBJ1-2|.
CASRRTGYGYGYTF
TGTGCCAGCAGACGAACGGGGTACGGCTATGGCTACACCTTC
>.|TRBV13|TRBJ2-7|.
CASSVRVVYEQYF
TGTGCCAGCAGCGTCCGGGTAGTCTACGAGCAGTACTTC
>.|TRBV6-6|TRBJ2-2|.
CASSFRGRDGELFF
TGTGCCAGCAGTTTTAGGGGGCGGGACGGGGAGCTGTTTTTT
>.|TRBV12-3/TRBV12-4|TRBJ1-2|.
CASSLGRQFGYTF
TGTGCCAGCAGTTTGGGTCGACAGTTTGGCTACACCTTC
>TRBD1|TRBV27|TRBJ1-2|.
CASKTGTYGYTF
TGTGCCAGCAAGACAGGGACGTATGGCTACACCTTC
>TRBD1|TRBV11-2|TRBJ2-7|.
CASSITGIGGDEQYF
TGTGCCAGCAGCATTACGGGAATAGGGGGCGACGAGCAGTACTTC
>.|TRBV9|TRBJ2-3|.
CASAEGGTGLFF
TGTGCCAGCGCCGAGGGGGGGACCGGGCTTTTTTTT
>.|TRBV7-2|TRBJ2-1|.
CASSQEYNEQFF
TGTGCCAGCAGCCAAGAGTACAATGAGCAGTTCTTC
>.|TRBV19|TRBJ2-2|.
CASSIWTSGELFF
TGTGCCAGTAGTATCTGGACTTCCGGGGAGCTGTTTTTT
>.|TRBV7-2|TRBJ1-2|once
CASSLQPQGGYTF
TGTGCCAGCAGCTTACAGCCCCAGGGCGGCTACACCTTC
>.|TRBV27|TRBJ1-5|.
CASSLWGRSNQPQHF
TGTGCCAGCAGTTTATGGGGGCGCAGCAATCAGCCCCAGCATTTT
>TRBD1|TRBV19|TRBJ1-5|.
CASSIPRGDFGKPQHF
TGTGCCAGTAGTATCCCCAGGGGGGACTTTGGTAAGCCCCAGCATTTT
>.|TRBV27|TRBJ1-2|.
CASAVGGMPYGYTF
TGTGCCAGCGCCGTCGGGGGGATGCCTTATGGCTACACCTTC
>TRBD2|TRBV5-1|TRBJ2-7|once
CASSLGSAGGSYEQYF
TGCGCCAGCAGCTTGGGGTCGGCGGGAGGGTCCTACGAGCAGTACTTC